Sequencing of this T cell receptor beta chain was carried out in a study of blood T cell repertoires in COVID-19. Study background: The United States, Italy and Spain supplied acute and convalescent COVID-19 samples.

Produced via immunoSEQ multiplex PCR; TCRdb's table is partial and in-frame only. In the table there are about 84,000 clones, about 80% of which are singletons. CDR1 and CDR2 from the germline V gene are SGHRS and YFSETQ. V lost 2 bases to trimming and J lost 4 bases, with 13 bases between them. The CDR3 is made up of 14 amino acids. This TCR was recovered from a man between 65 and 80 years old with acute or convalescent COVID-19. The chain links TRBV5-1 to TRBJ2-7; D is possibly TRBD1 (5 bases). Sample: peripheral blood. CDR3 loop: CASSFEGAGYEQYF. CDR3 bases: TGCGCCAGCAGCTTCGAAGGGGCCGGGTACGAGCAGTACTTC.